This TCR beta chain is drawn from a study of cytomegalovirus exposure and HLA in healthy donors. Study-level information: In an early release, HLA-typed donors contributed some 80 million unique TCR sequences.

PCR primers comprised 60 Vbeta and 13 Jbeta primers. Assay used: immunoSEQ multiplex PCR; TCRdb lists only in-frame clones, some missing. The sample lists about 100,000 clones, roughly 79% occurring once. Study-level points and caveats: Specific recognition of CMV antigens was confirmed in vitro for a few chains (all CMV-associated).

As to this clone: Its target is unknown.

From germline, CDR1 is MDHEN and CDR2 SYDVKM. The CDR3 consists of 15 residues. V shed 5 bases and J 7 bases; nucleotides not matched to a gene: 7. V is TRBV28 and J is TRBJ1-6; 8 nucleotides align to TRBD1. The sequencing input was PBMCs. This TCR was recovered from a female donor in good health and CMV-seropositive. This CDR3 is CASSGRTGNNSPLHF. The CDR3, as DNA: TGTGCCAGCAGTGGACGGACAGGGAACAATTCACCCCTCCACTTT.